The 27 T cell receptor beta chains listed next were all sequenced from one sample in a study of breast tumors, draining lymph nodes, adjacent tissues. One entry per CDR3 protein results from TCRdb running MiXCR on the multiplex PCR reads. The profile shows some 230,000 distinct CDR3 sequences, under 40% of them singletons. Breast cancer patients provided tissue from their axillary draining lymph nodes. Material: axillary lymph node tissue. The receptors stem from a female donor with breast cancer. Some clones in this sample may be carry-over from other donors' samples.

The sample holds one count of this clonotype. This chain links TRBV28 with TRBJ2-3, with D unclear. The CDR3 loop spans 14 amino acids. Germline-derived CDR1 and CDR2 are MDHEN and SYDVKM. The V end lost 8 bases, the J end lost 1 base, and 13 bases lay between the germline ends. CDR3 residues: CASGFLMGTDTQYF. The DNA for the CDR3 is TGTGCCAGCGGATTCCTAATGGGCACAGATACGCAGTATTTT. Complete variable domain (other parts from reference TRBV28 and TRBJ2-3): DVKVTQSSRYLVKRTGEKVFLECVQDMDHENMFWYRQDPGLGLRLIYFSYDVKMKEKGDIPEGYSVSREKKERFSLILESASTNQTSMYLCASGFLMGTDTQYFGPGTRLTVL.

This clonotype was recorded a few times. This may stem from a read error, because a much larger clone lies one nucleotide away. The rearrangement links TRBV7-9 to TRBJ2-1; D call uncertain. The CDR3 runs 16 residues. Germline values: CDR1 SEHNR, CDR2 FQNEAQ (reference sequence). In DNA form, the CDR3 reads TGTGCCAGCAGCTTATTGCCGGTCCTGGGCTACAGTGAGCAGTTCTTC. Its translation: CASSLLPVLGYSEQFF.

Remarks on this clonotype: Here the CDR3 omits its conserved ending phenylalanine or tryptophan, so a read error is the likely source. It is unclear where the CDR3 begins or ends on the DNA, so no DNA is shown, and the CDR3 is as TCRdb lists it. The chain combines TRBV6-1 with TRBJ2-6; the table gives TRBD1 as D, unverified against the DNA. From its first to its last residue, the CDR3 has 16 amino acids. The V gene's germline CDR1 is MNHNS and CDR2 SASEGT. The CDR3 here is CASSGFGTAGANVLVL.

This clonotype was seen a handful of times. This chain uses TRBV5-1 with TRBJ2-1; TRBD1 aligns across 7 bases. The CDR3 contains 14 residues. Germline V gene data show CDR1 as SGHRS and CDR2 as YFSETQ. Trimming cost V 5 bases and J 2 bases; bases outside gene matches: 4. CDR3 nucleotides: TGCGCCAGCAGTTCAGGGGGAACCTACAATGAGCAGTTCTTC. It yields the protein CASSSGGTYNEQFF.

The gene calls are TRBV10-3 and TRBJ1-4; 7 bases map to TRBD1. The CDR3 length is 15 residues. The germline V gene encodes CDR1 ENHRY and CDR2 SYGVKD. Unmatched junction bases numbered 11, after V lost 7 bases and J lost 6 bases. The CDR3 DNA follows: TGTGCCATCAACCCGGGACAGCTTATGGATGAAAAACTGTTTTTT. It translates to CAINPGQLMDEKLFF.

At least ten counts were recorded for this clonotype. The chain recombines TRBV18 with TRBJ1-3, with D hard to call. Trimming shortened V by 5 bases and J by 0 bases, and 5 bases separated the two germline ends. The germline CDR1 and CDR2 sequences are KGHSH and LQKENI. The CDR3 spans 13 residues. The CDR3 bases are TGTGCCAGCTCAGAGAACTCTGGAAACACCATATATTTT. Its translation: CASSENSGNTIYF.

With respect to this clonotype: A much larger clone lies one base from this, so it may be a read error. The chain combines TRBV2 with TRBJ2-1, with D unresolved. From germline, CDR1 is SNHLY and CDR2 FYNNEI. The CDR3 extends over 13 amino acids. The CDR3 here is CANSFASYDEQFF. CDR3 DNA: TGTGCCAACAGTTTCGCTAGTTACGATGAGCAGTTCTTC.

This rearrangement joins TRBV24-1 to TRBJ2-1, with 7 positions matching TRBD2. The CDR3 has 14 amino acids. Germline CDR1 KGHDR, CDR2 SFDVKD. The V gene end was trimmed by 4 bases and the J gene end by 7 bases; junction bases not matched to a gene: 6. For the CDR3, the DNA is TGTGCCACCAGTGACCCGGGAGGCCGAAATGAGCAGTTCTTC. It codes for CATSDPGGRNEQFF.

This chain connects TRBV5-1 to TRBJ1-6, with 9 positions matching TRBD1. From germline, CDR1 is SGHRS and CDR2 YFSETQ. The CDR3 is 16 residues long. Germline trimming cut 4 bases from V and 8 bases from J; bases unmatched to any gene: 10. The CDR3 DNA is TGCGCCAGCAGCCGGACAGGGGACAGGGTCGATTCACCCCTCCACTTT. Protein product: CASSRTGDRVDSPLHF.

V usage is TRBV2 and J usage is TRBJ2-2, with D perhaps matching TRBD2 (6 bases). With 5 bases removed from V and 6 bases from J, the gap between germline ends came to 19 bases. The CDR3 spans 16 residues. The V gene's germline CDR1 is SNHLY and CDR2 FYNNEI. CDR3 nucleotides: TGTGCCAGCAGTTTATCTGCGGACTACCCCCCCGGGGAGCTGTTTTTT. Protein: CASSLSADYPPGELFF.

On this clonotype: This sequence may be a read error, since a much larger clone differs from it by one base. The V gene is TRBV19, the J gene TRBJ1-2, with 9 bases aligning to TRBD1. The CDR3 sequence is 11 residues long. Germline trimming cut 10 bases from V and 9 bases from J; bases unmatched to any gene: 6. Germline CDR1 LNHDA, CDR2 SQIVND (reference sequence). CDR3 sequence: CATDRGYSYTF. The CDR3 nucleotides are TGTGCCACGGACAGGGGATATAGCTACACCTTC.

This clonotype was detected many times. The CDR3 sequence: CSARAISGANVLTF. As DNA, the CDR3 is TGCAGTGCTAGAGCCATTTCTGGGGCCAACGTCCTGACTTTC. The chain joins TRBV20-1 to TRBJ2-6; D unclear. CDR1 and CDR2 from the germline V gene are DFQATT and SNEGSKA (reference sequence). The CDR3 sequence is 14 residues long. The V end was cut by 1 base, the J end by 1 base, with 5 bases between.

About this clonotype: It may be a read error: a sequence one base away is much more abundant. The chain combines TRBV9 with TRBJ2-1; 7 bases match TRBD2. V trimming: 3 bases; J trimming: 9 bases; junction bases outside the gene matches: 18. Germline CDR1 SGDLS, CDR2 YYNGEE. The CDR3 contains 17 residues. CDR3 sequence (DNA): TGTGCCAGCAGCGCAACGCCCCCGATGGGAGGGTTCCCTGAGCAGTTCTTC. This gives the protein CASSATPPMGGFPEQFF.

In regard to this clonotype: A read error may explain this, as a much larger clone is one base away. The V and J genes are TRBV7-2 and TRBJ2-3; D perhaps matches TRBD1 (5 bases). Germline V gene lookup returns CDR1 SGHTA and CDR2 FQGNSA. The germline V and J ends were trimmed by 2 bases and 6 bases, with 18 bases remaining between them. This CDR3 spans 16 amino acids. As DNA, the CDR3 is TGTGCCAGCAGCTTACAGGGCGTCCCGACAATGGATACGCAGTATTTT. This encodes CASSLQGVPTMDTQYF.

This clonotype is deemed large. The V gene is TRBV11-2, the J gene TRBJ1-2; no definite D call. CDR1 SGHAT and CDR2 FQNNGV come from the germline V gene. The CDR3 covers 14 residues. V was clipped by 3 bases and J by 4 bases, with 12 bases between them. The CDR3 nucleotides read TGTGCCAGCAGCTTGTCGACACCGCCCTATGGCTACACCTTC. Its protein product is CASSLSTPPYGYTF.

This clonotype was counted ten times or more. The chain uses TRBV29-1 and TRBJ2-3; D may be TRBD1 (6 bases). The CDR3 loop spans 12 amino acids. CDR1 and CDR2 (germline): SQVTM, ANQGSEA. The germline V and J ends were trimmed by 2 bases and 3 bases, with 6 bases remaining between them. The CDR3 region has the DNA TGCAGCGTTGAACAGGGGACAGATACGCAGTATTTT. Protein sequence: CSVEQGTDTQYF.

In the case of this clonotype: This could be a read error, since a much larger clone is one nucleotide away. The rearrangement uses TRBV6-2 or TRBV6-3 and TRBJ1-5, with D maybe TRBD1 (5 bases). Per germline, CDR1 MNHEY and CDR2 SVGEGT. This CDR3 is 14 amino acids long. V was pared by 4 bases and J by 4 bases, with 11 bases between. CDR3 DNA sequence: TGTGCCAGCAGTTTGAGCAAGGGGAATCAGCCCCAGCATTTT. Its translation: CASSLSKGNQPQHF.

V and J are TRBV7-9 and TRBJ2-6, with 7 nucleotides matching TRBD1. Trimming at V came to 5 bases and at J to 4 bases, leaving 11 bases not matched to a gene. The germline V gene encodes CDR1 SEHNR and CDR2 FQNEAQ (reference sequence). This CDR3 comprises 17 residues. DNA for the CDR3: TGTGCCAGCAGCCCGCGGGTGAGGGGGCACGGGGCCAACGTCCTGACTTTC. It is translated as CASSPRVRGHGANVLTF.

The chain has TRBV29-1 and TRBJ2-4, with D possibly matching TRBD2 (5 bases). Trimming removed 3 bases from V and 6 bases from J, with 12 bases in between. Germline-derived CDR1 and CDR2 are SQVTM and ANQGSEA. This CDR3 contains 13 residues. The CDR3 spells CSVEEAETNIQYF. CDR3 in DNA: TGCAGCGTTGAGGAGGCGGAAACAAACATTCAGTACTTC.

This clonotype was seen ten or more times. The CDR3 DNA reads TGTGCCAGTAGTATGGGACTAGGTTCTTACGAGCAGTTCTTC. It encodes CASSMGLGSYEQFF. The V call is TRBV19, the J call TRBJ2-1; 8 bases map to TRBD2. Germline CDR1 reads LNHDA; CDR2 reads SQIVND (reference sequence). The CDR3 totals 14 residues. V gave up 3 bases and J gave up 10 bases; unmatched junction bases: 8.

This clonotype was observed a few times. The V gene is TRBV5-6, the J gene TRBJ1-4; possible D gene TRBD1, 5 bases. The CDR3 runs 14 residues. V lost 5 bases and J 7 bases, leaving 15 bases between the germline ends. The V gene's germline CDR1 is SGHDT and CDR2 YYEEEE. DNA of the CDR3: TGTGCCAGCAGTCCTAGGGGTTTTGGTGAAAAACTGTTTTTT. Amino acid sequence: CASSPRGFGEKLFF.

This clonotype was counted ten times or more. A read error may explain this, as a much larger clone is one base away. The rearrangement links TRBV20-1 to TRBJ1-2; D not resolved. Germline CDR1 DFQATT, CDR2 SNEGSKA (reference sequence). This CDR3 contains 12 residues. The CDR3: CSAGRPNYGSTF. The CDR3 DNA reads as TGCAGTGCTGGGAGACCCAACTATGGCTCCACCTTC.

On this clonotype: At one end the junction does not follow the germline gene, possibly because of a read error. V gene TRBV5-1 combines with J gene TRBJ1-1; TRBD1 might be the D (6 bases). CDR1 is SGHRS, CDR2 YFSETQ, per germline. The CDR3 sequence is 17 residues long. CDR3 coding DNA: TGTGCCAGCAGCTGGCCGGGACACCCCAGGCCCCACGCTGAAGCTTTCTTT. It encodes CASSWPGHPRPHAEAFF.

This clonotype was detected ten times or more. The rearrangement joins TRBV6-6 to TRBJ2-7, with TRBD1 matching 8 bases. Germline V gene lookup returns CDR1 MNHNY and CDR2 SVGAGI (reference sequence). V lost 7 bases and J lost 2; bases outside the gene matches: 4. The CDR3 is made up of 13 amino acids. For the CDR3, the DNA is TGTGCCAGCACATTACAGGGGGCCTACGAGCAGTACTTC. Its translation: CASTLQGAYEQYF.

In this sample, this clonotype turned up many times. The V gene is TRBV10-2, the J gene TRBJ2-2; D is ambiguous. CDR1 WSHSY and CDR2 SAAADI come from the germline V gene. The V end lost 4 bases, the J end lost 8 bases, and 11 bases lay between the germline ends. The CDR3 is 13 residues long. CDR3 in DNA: TGCGCCAGCAGTGGGTTCACTCGGGGGGAGCTGTTTTTT. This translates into CASSGFTRGELFF.

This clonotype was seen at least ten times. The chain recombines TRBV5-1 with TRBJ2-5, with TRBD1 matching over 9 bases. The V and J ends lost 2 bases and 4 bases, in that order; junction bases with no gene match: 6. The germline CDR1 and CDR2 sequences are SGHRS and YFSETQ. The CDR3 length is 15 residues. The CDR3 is CASSFGDRARETQYF. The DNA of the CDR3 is TGCGCCAGCAGCTTTGGGGACAGGGCACGAGAGACCCAGTACTTC.

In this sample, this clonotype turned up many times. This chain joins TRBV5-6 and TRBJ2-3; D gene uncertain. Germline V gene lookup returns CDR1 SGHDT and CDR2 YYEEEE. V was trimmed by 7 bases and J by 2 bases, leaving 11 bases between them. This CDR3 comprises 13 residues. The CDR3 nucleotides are TGTGCCAGCGGGAAGTTGGACACAGATACGCAGTATTTT. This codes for CASGKLDTDTQYF.